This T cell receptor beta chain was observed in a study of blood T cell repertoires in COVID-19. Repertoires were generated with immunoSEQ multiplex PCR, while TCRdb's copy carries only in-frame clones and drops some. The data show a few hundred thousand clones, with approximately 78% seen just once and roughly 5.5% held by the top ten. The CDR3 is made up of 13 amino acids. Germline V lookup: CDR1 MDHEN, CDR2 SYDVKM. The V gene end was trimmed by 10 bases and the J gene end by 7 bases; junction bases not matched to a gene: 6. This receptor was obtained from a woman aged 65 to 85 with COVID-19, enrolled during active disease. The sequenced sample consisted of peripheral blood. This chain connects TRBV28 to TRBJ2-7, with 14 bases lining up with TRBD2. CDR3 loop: CATWTSGRREQYF. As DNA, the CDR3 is TGTGCCACCTGGACTAGCGGGAGGAGGGAGCAGTACTTC.